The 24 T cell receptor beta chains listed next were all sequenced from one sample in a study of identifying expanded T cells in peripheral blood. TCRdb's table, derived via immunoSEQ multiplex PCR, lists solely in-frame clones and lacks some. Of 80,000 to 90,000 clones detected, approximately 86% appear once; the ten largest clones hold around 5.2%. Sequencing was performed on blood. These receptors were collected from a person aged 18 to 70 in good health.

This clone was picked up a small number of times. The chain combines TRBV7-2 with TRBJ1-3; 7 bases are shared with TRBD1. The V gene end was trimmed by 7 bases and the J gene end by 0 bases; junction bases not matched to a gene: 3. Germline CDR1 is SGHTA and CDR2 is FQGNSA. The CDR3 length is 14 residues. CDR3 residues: CASKGQHSGNTIYF. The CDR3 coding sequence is TGTGCCAGCAAGGGACAGCACTCTGGAAACACCATATATTTT. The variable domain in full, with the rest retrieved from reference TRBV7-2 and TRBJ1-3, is GAGVSQSPSNKVTEKGKDVELRCDPISGHTALYWYRQSLGQGLEFLIYFQGNSAPDKSGLPSDRFSAERTGGSVSTLTIQRTQQEDSAVYLCASKGQHSGNTIYFGEGSWLTVV.

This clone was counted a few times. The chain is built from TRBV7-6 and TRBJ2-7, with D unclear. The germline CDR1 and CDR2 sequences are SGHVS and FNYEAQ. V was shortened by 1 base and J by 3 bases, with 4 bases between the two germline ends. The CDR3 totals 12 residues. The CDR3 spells CASSLVGYEQYF. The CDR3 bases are TGTGCCAGCAGCTTAGTTGGCTACGAGCAGTACTTC.

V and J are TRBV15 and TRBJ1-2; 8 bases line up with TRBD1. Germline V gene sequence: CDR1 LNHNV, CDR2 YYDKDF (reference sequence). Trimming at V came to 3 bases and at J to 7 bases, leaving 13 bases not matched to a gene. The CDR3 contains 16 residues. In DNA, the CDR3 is TGTGCCACCAGCAGGCAAACTCGGACAGGGATGGCTGGCTACACCTTC. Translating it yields CATSRQTRTGMAGYTF. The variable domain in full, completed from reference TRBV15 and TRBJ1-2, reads DAMVIQNPRYQVTQFGKPVTLSCSQTLNHNVMYWYQQKSSQAPKLLFHYYDKDFNNEADTPDNFQSRRPNTSFCFLDIRSPGLGDTAMYLCATSRQTRTGMAGYTFGSGTRLTVV.

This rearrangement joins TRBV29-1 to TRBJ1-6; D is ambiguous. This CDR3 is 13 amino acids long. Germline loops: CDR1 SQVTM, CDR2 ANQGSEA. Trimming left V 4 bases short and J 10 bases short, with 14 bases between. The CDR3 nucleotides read TGCAGCGTTGTAGCTACCGAGGGATCACCCCTCCACTTT. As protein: CSVVATEGSPLHF.

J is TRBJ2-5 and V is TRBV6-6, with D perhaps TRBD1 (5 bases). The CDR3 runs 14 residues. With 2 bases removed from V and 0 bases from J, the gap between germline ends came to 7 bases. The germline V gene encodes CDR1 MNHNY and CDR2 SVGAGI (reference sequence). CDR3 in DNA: TGTGCCAGCAGTTACCCAGGGAACCAAGAGACCCAGTACTTC. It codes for CASSYPGNQETQYF.

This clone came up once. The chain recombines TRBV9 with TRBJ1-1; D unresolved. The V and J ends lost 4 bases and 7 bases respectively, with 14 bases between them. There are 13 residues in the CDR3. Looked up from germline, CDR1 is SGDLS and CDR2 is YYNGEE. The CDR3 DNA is TGTGCCAGCAGCCCATTTCTGGGCGTTGAAGCTTTCTTT. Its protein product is CASSPFLGVEAFF.

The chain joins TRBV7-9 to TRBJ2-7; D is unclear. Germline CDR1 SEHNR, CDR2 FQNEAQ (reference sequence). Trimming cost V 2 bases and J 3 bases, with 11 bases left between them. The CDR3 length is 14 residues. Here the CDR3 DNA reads TGTGCCAGCAGCTTAAGTGCAGGATTCTACGAGCAGTACTTC. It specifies CASSLSAGFYEQYF.

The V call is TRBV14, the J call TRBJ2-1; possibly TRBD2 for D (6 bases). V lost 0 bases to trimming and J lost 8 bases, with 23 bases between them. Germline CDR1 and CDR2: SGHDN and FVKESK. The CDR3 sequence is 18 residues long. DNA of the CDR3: TGTGCCAGCAGCCAAGAGCCGCATTTAGGGAGGAATTACTATGAGCAGTTCTTC. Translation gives CASSQEPHLGRNYYEQFF.

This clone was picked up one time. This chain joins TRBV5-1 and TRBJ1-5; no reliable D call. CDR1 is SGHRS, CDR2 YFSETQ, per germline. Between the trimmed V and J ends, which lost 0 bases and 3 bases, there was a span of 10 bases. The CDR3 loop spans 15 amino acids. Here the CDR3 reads CASSLGGQINQPQHF. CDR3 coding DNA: TGCGCCAGCAGCTTGGGTGGCCAAATCAATCAGCCCCAGCATTTT.

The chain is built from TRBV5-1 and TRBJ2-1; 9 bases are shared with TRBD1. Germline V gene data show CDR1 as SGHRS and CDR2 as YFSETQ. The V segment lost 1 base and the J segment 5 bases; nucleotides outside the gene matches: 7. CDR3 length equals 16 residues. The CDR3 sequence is CASSLPRDREDNEQFF. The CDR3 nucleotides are TGCGCCAGCAGCTTGCCAAGGGACAGGGAGGACAATGAGCAGTTCTTC.

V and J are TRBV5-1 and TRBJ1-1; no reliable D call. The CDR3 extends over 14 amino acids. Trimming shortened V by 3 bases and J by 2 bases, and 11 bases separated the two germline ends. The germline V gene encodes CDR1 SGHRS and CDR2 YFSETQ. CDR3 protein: CASSCTRPNTEAFF. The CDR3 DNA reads TGCGCCAGCAGCTGTACGAGACCAAACACTGAAGCTTTCTTT.

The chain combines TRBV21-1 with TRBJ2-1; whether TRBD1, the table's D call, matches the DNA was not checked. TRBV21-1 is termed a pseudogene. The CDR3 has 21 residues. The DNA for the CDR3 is TGTGCCAGAGAACACAGGGGGACCGCCTTACTGGGTCCGCTACACTACAATGAGCAGTTCTTC. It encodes CAREHRGTALLGPLHYNEQFF.

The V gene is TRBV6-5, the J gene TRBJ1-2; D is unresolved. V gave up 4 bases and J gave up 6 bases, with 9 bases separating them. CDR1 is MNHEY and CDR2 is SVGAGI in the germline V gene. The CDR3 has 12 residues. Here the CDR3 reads CASSSPGHGYTF. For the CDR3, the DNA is TGTGCCAGCAGTTCGCCGGGTCATGGCTACACCTTC.

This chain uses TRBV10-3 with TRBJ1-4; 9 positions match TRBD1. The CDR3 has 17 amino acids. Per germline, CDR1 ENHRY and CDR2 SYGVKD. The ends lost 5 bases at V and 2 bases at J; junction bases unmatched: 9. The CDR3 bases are TGTGCCATCAGTTCGGGACAGGGCGGAAGCACTAATGAAAAACTGTTTTTT. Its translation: CAISSGQGGSTNEKLFF.

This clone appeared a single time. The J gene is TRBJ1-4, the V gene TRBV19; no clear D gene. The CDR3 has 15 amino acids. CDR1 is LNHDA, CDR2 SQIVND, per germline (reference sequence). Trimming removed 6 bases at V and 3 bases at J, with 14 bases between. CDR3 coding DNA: TGTGCCAGTAGGATGCAGCCGAGGGCTAATGAAAAACTGTTTTTT. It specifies CASRMQPRANEKLFF.

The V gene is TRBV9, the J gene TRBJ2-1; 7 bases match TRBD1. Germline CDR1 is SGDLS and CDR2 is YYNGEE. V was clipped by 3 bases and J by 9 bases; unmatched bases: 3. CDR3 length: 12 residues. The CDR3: CASSEQGPEQFF. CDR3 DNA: TGTGCCAGCAGCGAACAGGGGCCTGAGCAGTTCTTC.

The CDR3 nucleotides read TGTGCCAGCAGCCGACAGGGGAGGACTGAAGCTTTCTTT. This encodes CASSRQGRTEAFF. This chain joins TRBV7-2 and TRBJ1-1, with 8 positions matching TRBD1. The CDR3 loop spans 13 amino acids. Trimming cost V 5 bases and J 5 bases; bases outside gene matches: 4. Germline CDR1 is SGHTA and CDR2 is FQGNSA.

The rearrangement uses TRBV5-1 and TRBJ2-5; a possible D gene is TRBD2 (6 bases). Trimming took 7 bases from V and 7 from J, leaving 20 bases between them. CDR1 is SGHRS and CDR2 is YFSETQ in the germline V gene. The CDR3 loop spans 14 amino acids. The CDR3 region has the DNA TGCGCCAGCCGGTGGGAGGCCAACACGGGGACCCAGTACTTC. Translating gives CASRWEANTGTQYF. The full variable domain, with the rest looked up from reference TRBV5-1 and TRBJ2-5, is KAGVTQTPRYLIKTRGQQVTLSCSPISGHRSVSWYQQTPGQGLQFLFEYFSETQRNKGNFPGRFSGRQFSNSRSEMNVSTLELGDSALYLCASRWEANTGTQYFGPGTRLLVL.

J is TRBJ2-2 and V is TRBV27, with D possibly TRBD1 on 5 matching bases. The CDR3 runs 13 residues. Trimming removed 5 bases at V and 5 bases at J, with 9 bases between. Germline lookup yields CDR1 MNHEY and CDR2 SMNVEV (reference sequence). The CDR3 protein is CASSARQTGELFF. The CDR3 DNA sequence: TGTGCCAGCAGTGCCCGACAGACCGGGGAGCTGTTTTTT.

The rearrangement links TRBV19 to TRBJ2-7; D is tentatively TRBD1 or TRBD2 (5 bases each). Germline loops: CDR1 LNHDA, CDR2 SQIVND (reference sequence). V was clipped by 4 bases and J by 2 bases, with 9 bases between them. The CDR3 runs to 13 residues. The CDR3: CASSTKGPYEQYF. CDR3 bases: TGTGCCAGTAGTACCAAGGGACCCTACGAGCAGTACTTC.

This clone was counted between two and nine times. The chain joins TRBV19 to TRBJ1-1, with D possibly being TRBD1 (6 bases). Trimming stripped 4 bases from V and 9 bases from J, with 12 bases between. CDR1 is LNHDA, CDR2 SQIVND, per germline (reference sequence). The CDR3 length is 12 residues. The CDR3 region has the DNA TGTGCCAGTAGTACAACGACAGGCCAAGCTTTCTTT. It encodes CASSTTTGQAFF.

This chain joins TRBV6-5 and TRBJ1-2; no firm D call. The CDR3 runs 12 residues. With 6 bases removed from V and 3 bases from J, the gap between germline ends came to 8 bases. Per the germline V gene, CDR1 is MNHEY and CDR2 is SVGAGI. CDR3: CASSLDDYGYTF. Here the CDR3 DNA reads TGTGCCAGCAGCCTCGACGACTATGGCTACACCTTC.

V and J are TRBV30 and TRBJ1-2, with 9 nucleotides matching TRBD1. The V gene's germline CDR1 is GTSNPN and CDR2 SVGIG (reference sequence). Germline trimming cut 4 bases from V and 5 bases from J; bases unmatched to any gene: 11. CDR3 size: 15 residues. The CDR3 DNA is TGTGCCTGGATGTCCCCGGACAGGGGATTATATGGCTACACCTTC. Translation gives CAWMSPDRGLYGYTF.

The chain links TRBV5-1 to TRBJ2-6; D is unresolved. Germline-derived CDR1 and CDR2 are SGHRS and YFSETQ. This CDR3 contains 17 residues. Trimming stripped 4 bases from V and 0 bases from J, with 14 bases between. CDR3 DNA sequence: TGCGCCAGCAGCCAAGGACGCCTTAGCTCTGGGGCCAACGTCCTGACTTTC. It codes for CASSQGRLSSGANVLTF. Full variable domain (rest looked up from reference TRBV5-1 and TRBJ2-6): KAGVTQTPRYLIKTRGQQVTLSCSPISGHRSVSWYQQTPGQGLQFLFEYFSETQRNKGNFPGRFSGRQFSNSRSEMNVSTLELGDSALYLCASSQGRLSSGANVLTFGAGSRLTVL.